Following are 14 T cell receptor beta chains from one sample sequenced in a study of blood T cell repertoires in COVID-19. Profiling relied on immunoSEQ multiplex PCR, and the TCRdb table lists in-frame clones only, not all of them. The sample carries 200,000 to 250,000 clones, approximately 90% recorded once. Material for sequencing was peripheral blood. Receptors originate from a man aged 55 to 70 who had recovered from COVID-19.

Relative to its sample, this clone is medium-sized. The chain has TRBV24-1 and TRBJ2-2, with TRBD1 as a possible D gene (5 bases). Germline values: CDR1 KGHDR, CDR2 SFDVKD. This CDR3 is built from 16 residues. Trimming took off 5 bases at V and 0 bases at J, with 12 bases between the two ends. CDR3 in DNA: TGTGCCACCAGTGTTCCGACAGACTCGAACACCGGGGAGCTGTTTTTT. This codes for CATSVPTDSNTGELFF.

The chain recombines TRBV23-1 with TRBJ1-6; TRBD1 matches at 7 bases. TRBV23-1 qualifies as an ORF whose function is uncertain. Trimming removed 2 bases from V and 10 bases from J; junction bases left unmatched: 20. This CDR3 comprises 19 residues. The CDR3 DNA reads as TGCGCCAGCAGTCAACCGAGGACAGGAGAATCTATAGGAGCCTCACCCCTCCACTTT. This encodes CASSQPRTGESIGASPLHF.

V usage is TRBV28 and J usage is TRBJ1-6; 10 bases line up with TRBD1. The CDR3 sequence is 15 residues long. V lost 6 bases and J lost 9; bases outside the gene matches: 8. Germline CDR1 MDHEN, CDR2 SYDVKM. The CDR3 reads CASRRRWDRGSPLHF. The DNA of the CDR3 is TGTGCCAGCAGGCGTCGTTGGGACAGGGGTTCACCCCTCCACTTT.

The chain uses TRBV18 and TRBJ1-1, with D tentatively TRBD1 (5 bases). Germline-derived CDR1 and CDR2 are KGHSH and LQKENI. The V and J ends lost 0 bases and 5 bases respectively, with 13 bases between them. This CDR3 region has 15 residues. In DNA, the CDR3 is TGTGCCAGCTCACCACCGGGGCCGAGAAGGACTGAAGCTTTCTTT. This encodes CASSPPGPRRTEAFF. The full variable domain, in which reference TRBV18 and TRBJ1-1 provide the parts outside the CDR3, is NAGVMQNPRHLVRRRGQEARLRCSPMKGHSHVYWYRQLPEEGLKFMVYLQKENIIDESGMPKERFSAEFPKEGPSILRIQQVVRGDSAAYFCASSPPGPRRTEAFFGQGTRLTVV.

The chain joins TRBV7-3 to TRBJ2-3, with TRBD2 matching 7 bases. This CDR3 region has 14 residues. J gave up 6 bases and V 2 bases, and 5 bases lay outside the gene matches. From germline, CDR1 is SGHTA and CDR2 FQGTGA. CDR3 coding DNA: TGTGCCAGCAGCTTATCAGGGAGGGCGGATACGCAGTATTTT. Protein: CASSLSGRADTQYF. Variable domain in full (rest from reference TRBV7-3 and TRBJ2-3): GAGVSQTPSNKVTEKGKYVELRCDPISGHTALYWYRQSLGQGPEFLIYFQGTGAADDSGLPNDRFFAVRPEGSVSTLKIQRTERGDSAVYLCASSLSGRADTQYFGPGTRLTVL.

This clone has at least ten counts. This chain links TRBV6-2 or TRBV6-3 with TRBJ1-5, with 7 bases fitting TRBD1. The J segment lost 10 bases and the V segment lost 6 bases, leaving 9 bases of the junction unmatched. Germline V lookup: CDR1 MNHEY, CDR2 SVGEGT. The CDR3 sequence is 13 residues long. The DNA of the CDR3 is TGTGCCAGCAGCCCGGGACAGCCGACTCCCCAGCATTTT. Its protein is CASSPGQPTPQHF.

This clone was detected a few times. The chain has TRBV7-8 and TRBJ1-5; D uncertain. This CDR3 comprises 14 residues. CDR1 SGHVS and CDR2 FQNEAQ come from the germline V gene. V was clipped by 4 bases and J by 6 bases, with 13 bases between them. The CDR3 spells CASSSPASSQPQHF. CDR3 DNA: TGTGCCAGCAGCTCCCCCGCTTCCAGTCAGCCCCAGCATTTT.

This clone was seen a handful of times. The gene calls are TRBV15 and TRBJ2-5; D unclear. The CDR3 runs to 12 residues. Trimming pared 7 bases from V and 5 bases from J, leaving 11 bases between. Germline CDR1 LNHNV, CDR2 YYDKDF (reference sequence). In nucleotides, the CDR3 is TGTGCCACCAACGACTTAAGGGAGACCCAGTACTTC. Translation gives CATNDLRETQYF.

This chain links TRBV7-2 with TRBJ1-1, with 7 bases aligning to TRBD1. The J segment lost 3 bases and the V segment lost 2 bases, leaving 6 bases of the junction unmatched. Germline CDR1 reads SGHTA; CDR2 reads FQGNSA. There are 15 residues in the CDR3. The CDR3 sequence: CASSLRQGPDTEAFF. The CDR3, as DNA: TGTGCCAGCAGCTTAAGACAGGGCCCTGACACTGAAGCTTTCTTT.

This clone has a count of ten or more. V is TRBV28 and J is TRBJ2-7; 16 bases align to TRBD2. CDR1 and CDR2 (germline): MDHEN, SYDVKM. V was clipped by 6 bases and J by 2 bases; unmatched bases: 7. The CDR3 has 17 residues. This chain's CDR3 is CASSSGTSGRAPYEQYF. The CDR3, as DNA: TGTGCCAGCAGCTCCGGGACTAGCGGGAGGGCCCCCTACGAGCAGTACTTC.

The sample holds one count of this clone. Germline and junction disagree at one end, which may indicate a read error. J is TRBJ1-5 and V is TRBV18; 9 bases fit TRBD1. The length of the CDR3 is 15 residues. Germline V lookup: CDR1 KGHSH, CDR2 LQKENI. The CDR3 region has the DNA TGTGCCAGCTCACCACCTACAGGGGGCAACCAGCCCCAGCATTTT. It encodes CASSPPTGGNQPQHF.

This sequence joins TRBV28 and TRBJ1-2; the match to TRBD1 covers 10 bases. CDR3 length: 13 amino acids. Germline-derived CDR1 and CDR2 are MDHEN and SYDVKM. The V and J ends lost 2 bases and 7 bases, in that order; junction bases with no gene match: 1. The CDR3 nucleotides are TGTGCCAGCAGTTTAGGACAGGGGGGTGGCTACACCTTC. Its translation is CASSLGQGGGYTF.

The CDR3 DNA sequence: TGTGCCAGCAGCCAAGGCCCAGGGGCGGGGGGCGACCGTGAAAAACTGTTTTTT. It specifies CASSQGPGAGGDREKLFF. This chain joins TRBV3-1 (or the pseudogene TRBV3-2) and TRBJ1-4; D might be TRBD1 (6 bases). CDR1 is LGHDT and CDR2 is YNNKEL in the germline V gene (reference sequence). Between the trimmed V and J ends, which lost 1 base and 7 bases, there was a span of 22 bases. This CDR3 comprises 18 residues.

CDR3 DNA sequence: TGTGCCAGCAGCCTCGACAGCTCTGGAAACACCATATATTTT. Residues: CASSLDSSGNTIYF. The genes are TRBV7-7 and TRBJ1-3; maybe TRBD1 (5 bases). Between the trimmed V and J ends, which lost 5 bases and 0 bases, there was a span of 8 bases. From germline, CDR1 is SSHAT and CDR2 FNYEAQ (reference sequence). This CDR3 comprises 14 residues.